This T cell receptor (gamma chain) was observed in a study of gamma-delta chains in newborns, infants, children. The wider study: Innate gammadelta T cells reportedly expand polyclonally right after birth, driven by microbial exposure, per the title.

With CATT, TCRdb re-called clones from the reads. The sample gives 1,700 or so gamma-chain clones, 9% to 15% of which show up once; around half is in the top ten. In this sample, this clone is medium-sized. A much larger clone is a single base away; this may be a read error. Other DNA sequences in the same sample also yield this CDR3. The CDR3 length is 15 residues. The trim removed 0 bases at V and 9 bases at J, leaving 2 bases unmatched. Germline V gene sequence: CDR1 GITISATS, CDR2 ISYDGTV (reference sequence). The sequence came from a child who was a newborn, infant or young child, either healthy, febrile or measles-vaccinated (not recorded which). The V call is TRGV9, the J call TRGJP. The sequencing input was blood. In DNA, the CDR3 is TGTGCCTTGTGGGAGGTGCTGTTGGGCAAAAAAATCAAGGTATTT. Its protein is CALWEVLLGKKIKVF.